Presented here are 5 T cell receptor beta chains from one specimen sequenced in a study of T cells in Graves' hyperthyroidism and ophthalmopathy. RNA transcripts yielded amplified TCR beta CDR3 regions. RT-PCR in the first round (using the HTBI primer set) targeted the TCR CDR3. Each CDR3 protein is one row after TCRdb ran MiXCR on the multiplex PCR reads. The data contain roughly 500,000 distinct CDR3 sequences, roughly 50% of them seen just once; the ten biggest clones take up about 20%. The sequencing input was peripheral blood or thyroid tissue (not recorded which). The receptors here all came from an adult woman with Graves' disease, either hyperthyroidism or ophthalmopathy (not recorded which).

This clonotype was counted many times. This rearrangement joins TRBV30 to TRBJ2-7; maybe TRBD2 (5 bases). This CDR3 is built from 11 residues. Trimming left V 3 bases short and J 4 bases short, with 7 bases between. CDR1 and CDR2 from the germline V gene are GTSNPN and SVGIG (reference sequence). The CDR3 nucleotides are TGTGCCTGGAGCGAGGGATACGAGCAGTACTTC. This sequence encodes CAWSEGYEQYF.

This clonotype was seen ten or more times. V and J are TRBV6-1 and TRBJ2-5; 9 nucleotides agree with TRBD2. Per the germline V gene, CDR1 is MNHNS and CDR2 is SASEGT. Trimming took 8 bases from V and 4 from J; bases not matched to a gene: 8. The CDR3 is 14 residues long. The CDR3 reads CASYLAGVVETQYF. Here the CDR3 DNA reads TGTGCCAGCTATTTAGCGGGAGTTGTAGAGACCCAGTACTTC.

CDR3 in DNA: TGTGCCAGCAGTGAGGGTAGCGGGTATGATGGGGCCAACGTCCTGACTTTC. The encoded protein is CASSEGSGYDGANVLTF. This chain links TRBV2 with TRBJ2-6; 7 bases map to TRBD2. V lost 3 bases to trimming and J lost 3 bases; unmatched junction nucleotides: 8. The CDR3 has 17 amino acids. Germline CDR1 reads SNHLY; CDR2 reads FYNNEI.

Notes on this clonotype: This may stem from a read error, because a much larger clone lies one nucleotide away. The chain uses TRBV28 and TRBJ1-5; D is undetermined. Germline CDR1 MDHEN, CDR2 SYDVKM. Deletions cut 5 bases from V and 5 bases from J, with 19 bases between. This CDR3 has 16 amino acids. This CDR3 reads CASSPSGHLSDQPQHF. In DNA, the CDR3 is TGTGCCAGCAGTCCCTCTGGTCACCTCAGCGATCAGCCCCAGCATTTT.

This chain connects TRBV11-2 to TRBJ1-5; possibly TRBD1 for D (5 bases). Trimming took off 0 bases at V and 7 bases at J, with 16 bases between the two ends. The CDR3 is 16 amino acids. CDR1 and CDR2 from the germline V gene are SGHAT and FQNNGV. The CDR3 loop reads CASSLEAGGDQQPQHF. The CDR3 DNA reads TGTGCCAGCAGCTTAGAGGCTGGGGGGGATCAGCAGCCCCAGCATTTT. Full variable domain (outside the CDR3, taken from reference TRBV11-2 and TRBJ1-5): EAGVAQSPRYKIIEKRQSVAFWCNPISGHATLYWYQQILGQGPKLLIQFQNNGVVDDSQLPKDRFSAERLKGVDSTLKIQPAKLEDSAVYLCASSLEAGGDQQPQHFGDGTRLSIL.